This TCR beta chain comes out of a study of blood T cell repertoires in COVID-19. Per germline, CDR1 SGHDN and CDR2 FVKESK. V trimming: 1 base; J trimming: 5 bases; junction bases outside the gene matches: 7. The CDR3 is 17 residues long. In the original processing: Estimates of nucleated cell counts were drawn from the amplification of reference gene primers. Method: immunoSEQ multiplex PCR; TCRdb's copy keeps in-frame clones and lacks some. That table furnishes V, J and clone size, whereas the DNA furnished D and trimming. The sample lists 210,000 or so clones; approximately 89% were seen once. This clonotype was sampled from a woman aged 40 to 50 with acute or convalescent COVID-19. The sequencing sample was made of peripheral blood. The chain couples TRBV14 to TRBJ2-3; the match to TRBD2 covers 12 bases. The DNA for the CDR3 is TGTGCCAGCAGCCAAGGGCGGACTAGCGGGGTCATAGATACGCAGTATTTT. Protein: CASSQGRTSGVIDTQYF. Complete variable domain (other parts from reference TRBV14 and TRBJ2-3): EAGVTQFPSHSVIEKGQTVTLRCDPISGHDNLYWYRRVMGKEIKFLLHFVKESKQDESGMPNNRFLAERTGGTYSTLKVQPAELEDSGVYFCASSQGRTSGVIDTQYFGPGTRLTVL.